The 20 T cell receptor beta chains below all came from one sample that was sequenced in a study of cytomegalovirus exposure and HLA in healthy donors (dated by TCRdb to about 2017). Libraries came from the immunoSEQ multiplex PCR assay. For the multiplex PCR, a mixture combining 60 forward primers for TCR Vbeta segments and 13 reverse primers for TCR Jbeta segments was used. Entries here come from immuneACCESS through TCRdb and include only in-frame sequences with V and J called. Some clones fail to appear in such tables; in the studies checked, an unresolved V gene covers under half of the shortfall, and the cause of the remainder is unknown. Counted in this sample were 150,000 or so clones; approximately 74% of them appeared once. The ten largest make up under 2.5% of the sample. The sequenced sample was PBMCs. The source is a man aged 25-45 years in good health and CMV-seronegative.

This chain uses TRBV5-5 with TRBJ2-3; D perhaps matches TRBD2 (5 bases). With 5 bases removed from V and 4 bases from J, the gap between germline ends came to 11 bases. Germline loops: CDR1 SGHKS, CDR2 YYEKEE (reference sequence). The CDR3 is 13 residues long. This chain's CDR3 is CASRNEGSDTQYF. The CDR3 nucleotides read TGTGCCAGCAGAAATGAGGGTTCAGATACGCAGTATTTT.

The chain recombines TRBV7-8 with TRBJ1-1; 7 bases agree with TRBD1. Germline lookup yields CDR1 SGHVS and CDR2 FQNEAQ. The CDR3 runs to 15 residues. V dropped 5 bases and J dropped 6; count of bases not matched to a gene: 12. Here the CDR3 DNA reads TGTGCCAGCAGCCTACAGGGGAGAGGACTCGCTGAAGCTTTCTTT. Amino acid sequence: CASSLQGRGLAEAFF.

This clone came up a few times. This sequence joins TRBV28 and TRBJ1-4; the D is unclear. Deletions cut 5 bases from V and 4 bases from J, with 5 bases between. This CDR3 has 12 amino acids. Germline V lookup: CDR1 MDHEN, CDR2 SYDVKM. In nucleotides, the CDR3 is TGTGCCAGCAGTCCAGATAATGAAAAACTGTTTTTT. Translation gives CASSPDNEKLFF.

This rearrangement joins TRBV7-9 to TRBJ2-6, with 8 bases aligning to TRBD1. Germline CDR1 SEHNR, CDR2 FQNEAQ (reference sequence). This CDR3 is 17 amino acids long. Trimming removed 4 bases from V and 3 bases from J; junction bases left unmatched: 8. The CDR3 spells CASSSPPGGNGANVLTF. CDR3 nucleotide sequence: TGTGCCAGCAGCTCGCCCCCAGGGGGCAATGGGGCCAACGTCCTGACTTTC.

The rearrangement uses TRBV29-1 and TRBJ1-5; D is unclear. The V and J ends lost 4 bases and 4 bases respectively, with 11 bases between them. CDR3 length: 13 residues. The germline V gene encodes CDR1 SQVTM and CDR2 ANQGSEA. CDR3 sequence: CSVGDTQNQPQHF. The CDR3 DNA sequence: TGCAGCGTTGGAGACACTCAAAATCAGCCCCAGCATTTT.

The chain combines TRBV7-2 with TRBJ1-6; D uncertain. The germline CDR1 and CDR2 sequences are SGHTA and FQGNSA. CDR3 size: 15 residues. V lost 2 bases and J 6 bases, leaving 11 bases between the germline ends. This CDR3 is CASSLIGVPNSPLHF. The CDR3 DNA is TGTGCCAGCAGCTTAATAGGAGTTCCTAATTCACCCCTCCACTTT.

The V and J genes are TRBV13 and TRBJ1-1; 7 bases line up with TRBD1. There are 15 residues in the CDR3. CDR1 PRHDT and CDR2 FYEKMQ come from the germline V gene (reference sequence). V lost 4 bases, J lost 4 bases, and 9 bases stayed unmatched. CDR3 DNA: TGTGCCAGCAGCTCCGCGACAGGGATAGGCACTGAAGCTTTCTTT. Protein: CASSSATGIGTEAFF.

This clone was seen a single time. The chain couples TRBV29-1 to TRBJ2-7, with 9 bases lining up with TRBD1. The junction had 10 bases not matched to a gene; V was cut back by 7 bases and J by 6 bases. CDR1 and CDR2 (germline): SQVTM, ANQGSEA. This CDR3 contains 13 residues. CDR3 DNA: TGCAGCGCCGGACAGGGGAATGCAGGCGAGCAGTACTTC. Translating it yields CSAGQGNAGEQYF.

CDR3 DNA sequence: TGTGCCAGCAGCGGATACCGGGACAGGGCAATTATTAATGAGCAGTTCTTC. Translation: CASSGYRDRAIINEQFF. V and J are TRBV9 and TRBJ2-1, with TRBD1 matching over 9 bases. The length of the CDR3 is 17 residues. Germline assignment: CDR1 SGDLS and CDR2 YYNGEE. The J segment lost 7 bases and the V segment lost 3 bases, leaving 14 bases of the junction unmatched.

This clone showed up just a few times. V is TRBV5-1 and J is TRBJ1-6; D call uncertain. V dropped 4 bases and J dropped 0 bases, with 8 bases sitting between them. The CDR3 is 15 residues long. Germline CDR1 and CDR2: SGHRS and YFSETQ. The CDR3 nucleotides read TGCGCCAGCAGCCAACAGAGCTCCTATAATTCACCCCTCCACTTT. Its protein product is CASSQQSSYNSPLHF.

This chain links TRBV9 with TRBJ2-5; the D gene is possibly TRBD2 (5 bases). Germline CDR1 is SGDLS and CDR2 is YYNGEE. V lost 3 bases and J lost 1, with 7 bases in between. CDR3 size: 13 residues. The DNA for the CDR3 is TGTGCCAGCAGCGCGGGGTTCCAAGAGACCCAGTACTTC. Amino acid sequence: CASSAGFQETQYF.

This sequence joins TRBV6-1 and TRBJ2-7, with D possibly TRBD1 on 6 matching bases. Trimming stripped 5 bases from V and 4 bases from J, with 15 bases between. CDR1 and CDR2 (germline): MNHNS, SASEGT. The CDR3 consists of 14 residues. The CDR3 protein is CASSLYREGYEQYF. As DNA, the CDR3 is TGTGCCAGCAGTCTGTACAGGGAAGGGTACGAGCAGTACTTC.

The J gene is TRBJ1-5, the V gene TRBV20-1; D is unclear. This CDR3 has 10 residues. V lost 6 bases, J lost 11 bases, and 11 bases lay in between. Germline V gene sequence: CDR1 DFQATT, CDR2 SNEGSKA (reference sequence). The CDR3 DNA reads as TGCAGTGCCGTGCTTGCGACCCAGCATTTT. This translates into CSAVLATQHF.

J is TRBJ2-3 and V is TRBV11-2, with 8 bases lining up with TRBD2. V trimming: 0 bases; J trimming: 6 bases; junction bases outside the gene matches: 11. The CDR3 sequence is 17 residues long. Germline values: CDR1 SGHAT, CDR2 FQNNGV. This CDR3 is CASSLEVAGPPADTQYF. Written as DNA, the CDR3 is TGTGCCAGCAGCTTAGAAGTAGCGGGGCCCCCCGCGGATACGCAGTATTTT.

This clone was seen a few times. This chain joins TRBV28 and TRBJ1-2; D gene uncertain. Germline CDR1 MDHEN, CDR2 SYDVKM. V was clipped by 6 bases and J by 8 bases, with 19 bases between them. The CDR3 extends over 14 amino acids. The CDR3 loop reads CASRPPLVVQGYTF. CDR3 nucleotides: TGTGCCAGCAGACCCCCCCTCGTGGTTCAGGGCTACACCTTC.

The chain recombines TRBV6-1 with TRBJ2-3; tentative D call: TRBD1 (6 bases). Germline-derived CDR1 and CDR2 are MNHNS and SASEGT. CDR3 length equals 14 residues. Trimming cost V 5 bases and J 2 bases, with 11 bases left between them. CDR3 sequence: CASSLQGTTDTQYF. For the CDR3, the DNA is TGTGCCAGCAGTCTTCAGGGGACCACAGATACGCAGTATTTT.

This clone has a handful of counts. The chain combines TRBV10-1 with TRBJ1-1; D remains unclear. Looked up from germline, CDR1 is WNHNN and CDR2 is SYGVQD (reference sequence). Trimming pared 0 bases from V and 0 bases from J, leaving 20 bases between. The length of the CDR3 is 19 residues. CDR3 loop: CASSESSSESLFMNTEAFF. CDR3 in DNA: TGCGCCAGCAGTGAGTCCAGTTCGGAGTCACTTTTCATGAACACTGAAGCTTTCTTT.

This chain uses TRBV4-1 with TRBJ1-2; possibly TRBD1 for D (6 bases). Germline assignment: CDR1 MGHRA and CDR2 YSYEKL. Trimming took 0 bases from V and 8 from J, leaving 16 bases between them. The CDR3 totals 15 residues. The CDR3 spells CASSQEAGAKLGYTF. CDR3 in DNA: TGCGCCAGCAGCCAAGAAGCAGGGGCCAAGTTGGGCTACACCTTC.

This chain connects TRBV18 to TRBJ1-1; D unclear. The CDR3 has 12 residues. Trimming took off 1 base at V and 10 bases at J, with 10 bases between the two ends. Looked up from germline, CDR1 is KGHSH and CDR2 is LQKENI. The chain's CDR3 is CASSPLPRGAFF. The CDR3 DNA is TGTGCCAGCTCACCACTCCCAAGAGGAGCTTTCTTT.

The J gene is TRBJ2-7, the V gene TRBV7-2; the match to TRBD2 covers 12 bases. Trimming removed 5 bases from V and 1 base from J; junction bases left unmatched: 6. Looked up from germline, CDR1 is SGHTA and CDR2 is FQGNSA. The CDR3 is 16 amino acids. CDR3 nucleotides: TGTGCCAGCAGCCCTCTCGGGACTAGCGGGTCCTACGAGCAGTACTTC. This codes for CASSPLGTSGSYEQYF.